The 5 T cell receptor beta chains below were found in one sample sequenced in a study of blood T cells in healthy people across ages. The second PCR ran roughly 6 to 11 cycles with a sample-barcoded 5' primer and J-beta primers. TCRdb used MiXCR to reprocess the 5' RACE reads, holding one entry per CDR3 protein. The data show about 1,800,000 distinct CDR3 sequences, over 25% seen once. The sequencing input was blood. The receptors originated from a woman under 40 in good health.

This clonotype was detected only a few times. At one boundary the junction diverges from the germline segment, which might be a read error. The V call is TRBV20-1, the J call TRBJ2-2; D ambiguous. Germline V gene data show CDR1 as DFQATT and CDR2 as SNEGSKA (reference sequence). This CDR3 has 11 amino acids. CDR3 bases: TGCAGTGCTAGTTACACCAGGGAGCTGTTTTTT. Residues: CSASYTRELFF.

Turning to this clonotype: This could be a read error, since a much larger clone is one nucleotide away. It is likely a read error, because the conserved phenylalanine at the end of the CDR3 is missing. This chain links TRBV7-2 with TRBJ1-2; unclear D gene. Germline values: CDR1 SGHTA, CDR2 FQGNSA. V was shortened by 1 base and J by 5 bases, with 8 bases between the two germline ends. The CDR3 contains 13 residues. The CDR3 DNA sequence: TGTGCCAGCAGCTTAGGGGTCGGGTATGGCTACACCTTA. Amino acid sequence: CASSLGVGYGYTL.

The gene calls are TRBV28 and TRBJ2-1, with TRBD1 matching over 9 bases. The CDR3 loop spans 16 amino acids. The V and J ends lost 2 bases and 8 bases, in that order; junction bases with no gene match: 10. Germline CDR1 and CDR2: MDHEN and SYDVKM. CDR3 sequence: CASSLRWTGARYEQFF. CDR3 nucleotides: TGTGCCAGCAGTTTACGTTGGACAGGGGCAAGGTATGAGCAGTTCTTC.

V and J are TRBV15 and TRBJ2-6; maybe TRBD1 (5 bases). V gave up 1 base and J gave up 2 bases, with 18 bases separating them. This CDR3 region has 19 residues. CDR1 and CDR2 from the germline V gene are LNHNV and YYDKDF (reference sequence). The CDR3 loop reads CATSRARQGRGPGANVLTF. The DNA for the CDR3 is TGTGCCACCAGCAGAGCCCGGCAGGGAAGGGGCCCTGGGGCCAACGTCCTGACTTTC.

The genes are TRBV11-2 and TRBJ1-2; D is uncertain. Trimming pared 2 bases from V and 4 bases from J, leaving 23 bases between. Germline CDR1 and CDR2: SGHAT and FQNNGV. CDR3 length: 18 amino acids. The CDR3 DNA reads TGTGCCAGCAGCTTAAGTAGGCCAGGCCGAGACAACGGCTATGGCTACACCTTC. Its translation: CASSLSRPGRDNGYGYTF.